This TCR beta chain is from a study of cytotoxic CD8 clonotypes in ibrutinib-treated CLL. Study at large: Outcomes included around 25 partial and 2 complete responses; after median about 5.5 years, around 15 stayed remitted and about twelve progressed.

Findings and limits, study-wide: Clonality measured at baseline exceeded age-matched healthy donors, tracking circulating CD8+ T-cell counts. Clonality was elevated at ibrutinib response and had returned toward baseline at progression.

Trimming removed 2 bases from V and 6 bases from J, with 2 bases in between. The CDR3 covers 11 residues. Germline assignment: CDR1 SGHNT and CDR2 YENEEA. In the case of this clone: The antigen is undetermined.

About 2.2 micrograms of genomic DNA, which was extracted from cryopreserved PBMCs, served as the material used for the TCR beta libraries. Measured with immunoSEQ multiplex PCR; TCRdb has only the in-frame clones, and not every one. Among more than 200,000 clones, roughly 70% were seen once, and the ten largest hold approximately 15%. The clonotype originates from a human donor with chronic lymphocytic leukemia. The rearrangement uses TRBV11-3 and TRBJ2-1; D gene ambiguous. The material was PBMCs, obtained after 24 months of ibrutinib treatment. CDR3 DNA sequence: TGTGCCAGCAGCTTACGCAATGAGCAGTTCTTC. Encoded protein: CASSLRNEQFF.